This T cell receptor (beta chain) derives from a study of OX40 agonist ivuxolimab in advanced cancers. About the study: Six ivuxolimab dose levels, 0.01 to 10 mg/kg, were given intravenously every 2 weeks. Whole-study results and caveats: In the 0.1 to 3.0 mg/kg range, CD4+ and CD8+ blood T cells had expanded clonally by week 6. Antigens targeted by the expanded peripheral T cells were not determined. CD8+ T cells showed, on average, more clonal expansion than CD4+ cells.

Sequenced by immunoSEQ multiplex PCR; TCRdb stores in-frame clones only, minus some. The data contain 23,000 or so clones, about 80% of them singletons. V was trimmed by 7 bases and J by 6 bases, leaving 14 bases between them. Germline V CDR1 and CDR2: MNHNS, SASEGT. The CDR3 runs 13 residues. As for this clone: Its specificity is unknown.

The input for sequencing was CD4+ or CD8+ T cells sorted from blood, taken in a trial of the OX40 agonist ivuxolimab. This sequence joins TRBV6-1 and TRBJ2-3, with D possibly being TRBD2 (6 bases). The origin of this receptor is an adult with an advanced solid tumor such as melanoma, head and neck, liver or kidney cancer. The CDR3: CASNWDFADTQYF. The CDR3 nucleotides read TGTGCCAGCAATTGGGACTTTGCGGATACGCAGTATTTT.